The present T cell receptor beta chain was sequenced within a study of graft-versus-host responses after intestinal transplantation. Intraepithelial lymphocytes and lamina propria lymphocytes were released through processing of graft tissue. Clones were sequenced by immunoSEQ multiplex PCR, and TCRdb holds only the in-frame ones, with some missing. This sample has approximately 4,400 clones, with about 80% found just once. The CDR3 spans 13 residues. V and J are TRBV1 and TRBJ1-5; whether TRBD1, the table's D call, matches the DNA was not checked. TRBV1 is deemed a pseudogene. This clonotype was sampled from a human patient who received an intestinal transplant, so some T cells may come from the graft donor. The sample here was ileum tissue, taken 9 days after transplant. CDR3 nucleotide sequence: TGCACCAGCAGCCATCGCAGTAATCAGCCCCAGCATTTT. Protein sequence: CTSSHRSNQPQHF.